This passage covers 31 T cell receptor beta chains from one sample sequenced in a study of T-cell reconstitution after alpha-beta-depleted transplantation in children. Library preparation (for TCRbeta) was performed with unique molecular identifiers. TCRdb fed the PCR reads into MiXCR, producing one record per CDR3 protein. The sample holds 250,000 or so distinct CDR3 sequences, roughly 25% seen once. The sample was PBMCs, mostly from graft donor cells, taken 360 days after TCRalphabeta/CD19-depleted stem cell transplant. These receptors all stem from a female patient aged 2-9 years who had a stem cell transplant for congenital amegakaryocytic thrombocytopenia, so the T cells may come from the graft donor.

The chain employs TRBV4-2 and TRBJ2-5, with no clear D. Per the germline V gene, CDR1 is LGHNA and CDR2 is YNFKEQ. Trimming stripped 4 bases from V and 5 bases from J, with 14 bases between. The CDR3 sequence is 14 residues long. In DNA form, the CDR3 reads TGTGCCAGCAGCCCCCGCGAGGCGGTGGAGACCCAGTACTTC. Translation gives CASSPREAVETQYF.

The V call is TRBV28, the J call TRBJ2-1, with D uncertain. This CDR3 spans 12 amino acids. V was shortened by 1 base and J by 11 bases, with 9 bases between the two germline ends. Looked up from germline, CDR1 is MDHEN and CDR2 is SYDVKM. CDR3 in DNA: TGTGCCAGCAGTTTATCGGCTAATAAGCAGTTCTTC. Amino acids: CASSLSANKQFF.

This clonotype was counted only a few times. The chain joins TRBV25-1 to TRBJ2-5, with D maybe TRBD1 (6 bases). V was pared by 3 bases and J by 1 base, with 15 bases between. CDR3 size: 16 residues. The V gene's germline CDR1 is MGHDK and CDR2 SYGVNS. The CDR3 is CASSDHRDTGQETQYF. CDR3 coding DNA: TGTGCCAGCAGTGACCACCGGGACACCGGCCAAGAGACCCAGTACTTC.

The table lists this clonotype with a few counts. The gene calls are TRBV20-1 and TRBJ1-4, with 9 positions matching TRBD1. This CDR3 comprises 16 residues. The germline CDR1 and CDR2 sequences are DFQATT and SNEGSKA (reference sequence). Trimming at V came to 5 bases and at J to 5 bases, leaving 12 bases not matched to a gene. The DNA for the CDR3 is TGCAGTGCTTGCCGGGACAGGGTGGGAGGAAATGAAAAACTGTTTTTT. Its translation is CSACRDRVGGNEKLFF.

The V call is TRBV6-1, the J call TRBJ2-7; 10 positions agree with TRBD2. CDR3 length: 14 amino acids. Germline V CDR1 and CDR2: MNHNS, SASEGT. With V trimmed by 8 bases and J by 5 bases, 9 bases remained unmatched. CDR3 in amino acids: CASSPSGSHHEQYF. In DNA, the CDR3 is TGTGCCAGCTCCCCTAGCGGGAGTCACCACGAGCAGTACTTC.

This clonotype was observed a few times. The chain combines TRBV3-1 with TRBJ1-6; a weak D match, TRBD1 (6 bases). The V gene lost 0 bases and the J gene lost 13 bases, with 19 bases spanning the gap. CDR1 is LGHDT and CDR2 is YNNKEL in the germline V gene (reference sequence). CDR3 length: 16 residues. The CDR3 here is CASSQDLRGNRDPLHF. DNA of the CDR3: TGTGCCAGCAGCCAAGATCTTCGGGGAAACAGGGATCCCCTCCACTTT.

This chain uses TRBV4-2 with TRBJ2-1; TRBD2 matches at 16 bases. CDR1 LGHNA and CDR2 YNFKEQ come from the germline V gene. V gave up 4 bases and J gave up 2 bases; unmatched junction bases: 5. This CDR3 is 18 amino acids long. DNA of the CDR3: TGTGCCAGCAGCCCGGGACTAGCGGGAGGGATGCCCTACAATGAGCAGTTCTTC. Translated: CASSPGLAGGMPYNEQFF.

This clonotype has more than one count but fewer than ten. The rearrangement uses TRBV5-1 and TRBJ2-2, with 8 bases identical to TRBD2. There are 17 residues in the CDR3. V shed 2 bases and J 1 base; nucleotides not matched to a gene: 7. CDR1 is SGHRS, CDR2 YFSETQ, per germline. CDR3 region: CASSLSLLAENTGELFF. DNA for the CDR3: TGCGCCAGCAGCTTAAGTTTACTAGCGGAGAACACCGGGGAGCTGTTTTTT. The complete variable domain, with remaining parts taken from reference TRBV5-1 and TRBJ2-2, reads KAGVTQTPRYLIKTRGQQVTLSCSPISGHRSVSWYQQTPGQGLQFLFEYFSETQRNKGNFPGRFSGRQFSNSRSEMNVSTLELGDSALYLCASSLSLLAENTGELFFGEGSRLTVL.

This clonotype was seen a handful of times. The chain couples TRBV12-3 or TRBV12-4 to TRBJ2-3; D perhaps matches TRBD1 (5 bases). Trimming took off 3 bases at V and 8 bases at J, with 18 bases between the two ends. There are 15 residues in the CDR3. The CDR3, as DNA: TGTGCCAGCAGTTTTTCAGGGATCTGGACGGGTACGCAGTATTTT. Amino acid sequence: CASSFSGIWTGTQYF.

This clonotype was detected only a few times. The chain is built from TRBV10-3 and TRBJ2-1, with D perhaps given as TRBD1 or TRBD2 (5 bases each). The CDR3 is 17 residues long. Looked up from germline, CDR1 is ENHRY and CDR2 is SYGVKD. Trimming cost V 4 bases and J 5 bases, with 21 bases left between them. CDR3 sequence (DNA): TGTGCCATCAGTGCATCGGGGACCCCAAATTCCCACAATGAGCAGTTCTTC. Amino acids: CAISASGTPNSHNEQFF.

This clonotype was recorded a few times. The chain links TRBV15 to TRBJ2-1; D is uncertain. V dropped 5 bases and J dropped 4 bases, with 18 bases sitting between them. The germline gives CDR1 LNHNV, CDR2 YYDKDF (reference sequence). The CDR3 has 16 residues. The CDR3 DNA reads TGTGCCACCAGCCCTGGTTACGGTCAGCCATACAATGAGCAGTTCTTC. Its translation is CATSPGYGQPYNEQFF. The whole variable domain, remainder taken from reference TRBV15 and TRBJ2-1, is DAMVIQNPRYQVTQFGKPVTLSCSQTLNHNVMYWYQQKSSQAPKLLFHYYDKDFNNEADTPDNFQSRRPNTSFCFLDIRSPGLGDTAMYLCATSPGYGQPYNEQFFGPGTRLTVL.

The chain employs TRBV5-1 and TRBJ2-1; perhaps TRBD2 as D (5 bases). Germline loops: CDR1 SGHRS, CDR2 YFSETQ. The CDR3 contains 16 residues. V gave up 1 base and J gave up 8 bases, with 19 bases separating them. CDR3 in DNA: TGCGCCAGCAGCTTGCCCCAAAGACCCCACGGGGATGAGCAGTTCTTC. It yields the protein CASSLPQRPHGDEQFF. Combining the CDR3 with reference TRBV5-1 and TRBJ2-1 gives the whole variable domain KAGVTQTPRYLIKTRGQQVTLSCSPISGHRSVSWYQQTPGQGLQFLFEYFSETQRNKGNFPGRFSGRQFSNSRSEMNVSTLELGDSALYLCASSLPQRPHGDEQFFGPGTRLTVL.

This clonotype was seen a single time. The rearrangement links TRBV11-2 to TRBJ2-4, with 10 nucleotides matching TRBD2. The CDR3 contains 18 residues. The trim removed 5 bases at V and 3 bases at J, leaving 13 bases unmatched. Germline loops: CDR1 SGHAT, CDR2 FQNNGV. Here the CDR3 reads CASSPQGGLAGVKNIQYF. CDR3 DNA: TGTGCCAGCAGCCCGCAGGGGGGGCTAGCGGGAGTCAAAAACATTCAGTACTTC.

The gene calls are TRBV24-1 and TRBJ1-1, with D possibly being TRBD1 (6 bases). The CDR3 consists of 14 residues. CDR1 and CDR2 (germline): KGHDR, SFDVKD. Trimming removed 4 bases at V and 7 bases at J, with 15 bases between. The CDR3 region has the DNA TGTGCCACCAGTGACCCCGCGACAGGACGTGAAGCTTTCTTT. Its protein is CATSDPATGREAFF.

This chain joins TRBV7-2 and TRBJ1-1; D may be TRBD1 (6 bases). CDR1 is SGHTA and CDR2 is FQGNSA in the germline V gene. V lost 4 bases and J 0 bases, leaving 12 bases between the germline ends. The CDR3 loop spans 15 amino acids. For the CDR3, the DNA is TGTGCCAGCAGCTCGACAGGTATTGTGAACACTGAAGCTTTCTTT. This encodes CASSSTGIVNTEAFF.

The chain is built from TRBV28 and TRBJ2-3, with D uncertain. Trimming shortened V by 6 bases and J by 5 bases, and 9 bases separated the two germline ends. The CDR3 spans 12 residues. Germline CDR1 is MDHEN and CDR2 is SYDVKM. The CDR3: CASRPTGDTQYF. For the CDR3, the DNA is TGTGCCAGCAGGCCTACGGGAGATACGCAGTATTTT. Full variable domain (remainder filled in from reference TRBV28 and TRBJ2-3): DVKVTQSSRYLVKRTGEKVFLECVQDMDHENMFWYRQDPGLGLRLIYFSYDVKMKEKGDIPEGYSVSREKKERFSLILESASTNQTSMYLCASRPTGDTQYFGPGTRLTVL.

This clonotype was observed a few times. The CDR3, as DNA: TGTGCCAGCAGCCCCTCATTTAGCTCCTACAATGAGCAGTTCTTC. It is translated as CASSPSFSSYNEQFF. The rearrangement links TRBV11-2 to TRBJ2-1; D ambiguous. V lost 5 bases, J lost 0 bases, and 11 bases lay in between. The CDR3 covers 15 residues. CDR1 is SGHAT and CDR2 is FQNNGV in the germline V gene.

This rearrangement joins TRBV15 to TRBJ2-3; 8 nucleotides match TRBD1. The CDR3 sequence is 13 residues long. Germline V gene sequence: CDR1 LNHNV, CDR2 YYDKDF (reference sequence). V lost 9 bases and J lost 4; bases outside the gene matches: 6. Written as DNA, the CDR3 is TGTGCCACGAAACAGGGGGAGGCAGATACGCAGTATTTT. Translation gives CATKQGEADTQYF.

The gene calls are TRBV24-1 and TRBJ2-3; 10 bases agree with TRBD2. Germline lookup yields CDR1 KGHDR and CDR2 SFDVKD. The trim removed 4 bases at V and 4 bases at J, leaving 7 bases unmatched. The CDR3 covers 16 residues. CDR3 DNA: TGTGCCACCAGTGACCTAAGCGGGGGGGTCCCAGATACGCAGTATTTT. The encoded protein is CATSDLSGGVPDTQYF.

This clonotype was seen a few times. The chain links TRBV11-2 to TRBJ2-7; 7 bases are a match to TRBD2. V trimming: 4 bases; J trimming: 7 bases; junction bases outside the gene matches: 10. The V gene's germline CDR1 is SGHAT and CDR2 FQNNGV. This CDR3 region has 14 residues. As DNA, the CDR3 is TGTGCCAGCAGCTGGGGAGGGGACCCCTTTGAGCAGTACTTC. Its translation is CASSWGGDPFEQYF. The full variable domain, rest sourced from reference TRBV11-2 and TRBJ2-7, is EAGVAQSPRYKIIEKRQSVAFWCNPISGHATLYWYQQILGQGPKLLIQFQNNGVVDDSQLPKDRFSAERLKGVDSTLKIQPAKLEDSAVYLCASSWGGDPFEQYFGPGTRLTVT.

This clonotype has only a few counts. V gene TRBV20-1 combines with J gene TRBJ2-2, with TRBD2 as a possible D gene (6 bases). Trimming shortened V by 1 base and J by 4 bases, and 16 bases separated the two germline ends. The CDR3 is 16 amino acids. The germline CDR1 and CDR2 sequences are DFQATT and SNEGSKA (reference sequence). CDR3 residues: CSARGKQGGGTGELFF. The DNA for the CDR3 is TGCAGTGCTAGAGGGAAGCAGGGAGGAGGCACCGGGGAGCTGTTTTTT.

This clonotype was found a few times. J is TRBJ1-1 and V is TRBV20-1; 10 bases map to TRBD1. This CDR3 contains 16 residues. Germline CDR1 and CDR2: DFQATT and SNEGSKA (reference sequence). The V segment lost 0 bases and the J segment 0 bases; nucleotides outside the gene matches: 4. CDR3 nucleotide sequence: TGCAGTGCTAGAGATTGGGGACAGGGGATGAACACTGAAGCTTTCTTT. Protein: CSARDWGQGMNTEAFF.

CDR3 nucleotide sequence: TGTGCCTGGAGTTTGTTTCGCCCGAGCTCCTACGAGCAGTACTTC. It encodes CAWSLFRPSSYEQYF. The rearrangement uses TRBV30 and TRBJ2-7; D gene uncertain. This CDR3 spans 15 amino acids. CDR1 and CDR2 from the germline V gene are GTSNPN and SVGIG (reference sequence). Trimming pared 2 bases from V and 0 bases from J, leaving 14 bases between. The variable domain in full, completed from reference TRBV30 and TRBJ2-7, reads SQTIHQWPATLVQPVGSPLSLECTVEGTSNPNLYWYRQAAGRGLQLLFYSVGIGQISSEVPQNLSASRPQDRQFILSSKKLLLSDSGFYLCAWSLFRPSSYEQYFGPGTRLTVT.

In its sample, this clonotype was seen many times. The rearrangement links TRBV29-1 to TRBJ2-7; 13 bases line up with TRBD2. The CDR3 extends over 13 amino acids. The V gene end was trimmed by 5 bases and the J gene end by 3 bases; junction bases not matched to a gene: 1. CDR1 and CDR2 (germline): SQVTM, ANQGSEA. CDR3 loop: CSVRLAGGYEQYF. In nucleotides, the CDR3 is TGCAGCGTTCGACTAGCGGGGGGCTACGAGCAGTACTTC.

Only a few counts were recorded for this clonotype. The chain recombines TRBV7-6 with TRBJ2-2; perhaps TRBD2 as D (6 bases). Germline V gene lookup returns CDR1 SGHVS and CDR2 FNYEAQ. Trimming took 1 base from V and 6 from J, leaving 6 bases between them. This CDR3 has 13 residues. The CDR3 nucleotides read TGTGCCAGCAGCTTAGGGAGGGCCGGGGAGCTGTTTTTT. Its protein is CASSLGRAGELFF.

This clonotype showed up many times. This rearrangement joins TRBV12-3 or TRBV12-4 to TRBJ1-2, with D uncertain. CDR3 length: 11 residues. With 4 bases removed from V and 4 bases from J, the gap between germline ends came to 4 bases. The CDR3 is CASSYGYGYTF. The CDR3, as DNA: TGTGCCAGCAGTTACGGCTATGGCTACACCTTC.

The CDR3 protein is CASSSRGAYPSNTEAFF. The CDR3 DNA is TGTGCCAGCAGTAGCCGAGGGGCCTACCCTTCGAACACTGAAGCTTTCTTT. The chain is built from TRBV11-2 and TRBJ1-1; maybe TRBD1 (5 bases). The CDR3 runs 17 residues. In germline, CDR1 is SGHAT, CDR2 FQNNGV. The ends were cut back, 6 bases at V and 1 base at J, with 21 bases in the middle.

The table lists this clonotype with a few counts. V gene TRBV29-1 combines with J gene TRBJ2-3; tentatively, D is TRBD2 (5 bases). Trimming left V 3 bases short and J 2 bases short, with 18 bases between. The CDR3 contains 16 residues. Germline V gene data show CDR1 as SQVTM and CDR2 as ANQGSEA. In DNA, the CDR3 is TGCAGCGTTGAGAATCATGGTCGGGGTACCACAGATACGCAGTATTTT. It encodes CSVENHGRGTTDTQYF.

This clonotype was recorded at least ten times. CDR3 in DNA: TGTGCCAGCAGTTATGATTTGACAGGGGAGGAGTTCTTC. It is translated as CASSYDLTGEEFF. The chain uses TRBV27 and TRBJ2-1, with TRBD1 matching 8 bases. CDR3 length: 13 amino acids. With 4 bases clipped from V and 14 bases from J, the junction kept 10 bases outside the gene matches. The germline gives CDR1 MNHEY, CDR2 SMNVEV (reference sequence).

The chain links TRBV5-1 to TRBJ2-5; no definite D call. CDR1 is SGHRS and CDR2 is YFSETQ in the germline V gene. The CDR3 spans 14 residues. V was trimmed by 1 base and J by 4 bases, leaving 11 bases between them. In DNA, the CDR3 is TGCGCCAGCAGCTTGCGGAGCTTATCAGAGACCCAGTACTTC. As protein: CASSLRSLSETQYF.

The sample holds a few counts of this clonotype. The V and J genes are TRBV4-1 and TRBJ2-1; D is unresolved. Germline assignment: CDR1 MGHRA and CDR2 YSYEKL. The CDR3 is 13 residues long. Trimming took off 1 base at V and 7 bases at J, with 8 bases between the two ends. The CDR3 DNA sequence: TGCGCCAGCAGCCAAGTTGTGAAAAATGAGCAGTTCTTC. Protein: CASSQVVKNEQFF.